These 15 T cell receptor beta chains originate from one sample sequenced in a study of post-analysis software for immune sequencing data. General observations from the study: The five TRBV segments detected at higher frequency in patients than in controls included TRBV5-6, TRBV5-1 and TRBV20-1.

No cognate antigen is known for these TCRs. Every TCR beta cDNA library bore unique molecular identifiers. TCRdb analysed the PCR reads with MiXCR anew, one entry per CDR3 protein. The sample lists about 170,000 distinct CDR3 sequences, around 28% occurring once. The sequenced material came from blood. All receptors come from a girl aged 10 to 17 with multiple sclerosis.

This clonotype appeared many times. In DNA, the CDR3 is TGCAGTGCTAGACGACTCGGGACTAGCGGGGTCATTACATCCTACGAGCAGTACTTC. Amino acids: CSARRLGTSGVITSYEQYF. J is TRBJ2-7 and V is TRBV20-1, with TRBD2 matching 13 bases. CDR3 size: 19 residues. The V gene end was trimmed by 2 bases and the J gene end by 1 base; junction bases not matched to a gene: 14. Germline V gene data show CDR1 as DFQATT and CDR2 as SNEGSKA (reference sequence).

A few counts support this clonotype. The genes are TRBV20-1 and TRBJ2-1; D is perhaps TRBD2 (6 bases). Per the germline V gene, CDR1 is DFQATT and CDR2 is SNEGSKA (reference sequence). The germline V and J ends were trimmed by 0 bases and 6 bases, with 9 bases remaining between them. The CDR3 is made up of 13 amino acids. The CDR3 nucleotides read TGCAGTGCTAGAGACGGCGGGGCCAATGAGCAGTTCTTC. Translation gives CSARDGGANEQFF.

The rearrangement links TRBV7-8 to TRBJ2-7, with D possibly TRBD1 on 6 matching bases. Germline lookup yields CDR1 SGHVS and CDR2 FQNEAQ. V lost 5 bases to trimming and J lost 3 bases, with 20 bases between them. The CDR3 has 16 amino acids. For the CDR3, the DNA is TGTGCCAGCAGCCCTGCCCTTACAGGGCTTGACTACGAGCAGTACTTC. Translating gives CASSPALTGLDYEQYF.

The sample holds a few counts of this clonotype. The chain's CDR3 is CASSKRYYNEQFF. The DNA for the CDR3 is TGCGCCAGCTCAAAGCGGTACTACAATGAGCAGTTCTTC. The V and J genes are TRBV5-1 and TRBJ2-1; D is possibly TRBD2 (5 bases). V was pared by 7 bases and J by 3 bases, with 11 bases between. CDR1 and CDR2 (germline): SGHRS, YFSETQ. CDR3 length: 13 amino acids.

This clonotype has at least ten counts. The rearrangement joins TRBV4-1 to TRBJ2-7, with 11 bases aligning to TRBD2. Germline V gene data show CDR1 as MGHRA and CDR2 as YSYEKL. The V segment lost 5 bases and the J segment 5 bases; nucleotides outside the gene matches: 8. The CDR3 contains 15 residues. DNA of the CDR3: TGCGCCAGCAGCAGGGGGGAACTAGCGGGAGACGAGCAGTACTTC. Amino acids: CASSRGELAGDEQYF.

Note on this clonotype: A much larger clone lies a single base off, so this may be a read error. The CDR3 carries no conserved terminal phenylalanine or tryptophan, so it likely arises from a read error. The chain combines TRBV12-3 or TRBV12-4 with TRBJ2-1; D may be TRBD2 (5 bases). The CDR3 contains 14 residues. V lost 6 bases and J lost 6, with 15 bases in between. DNA for the CDR3: TGTGCCAGCAGGTACCCATACCGGGGCAATGAGCAGTTCTTA. Translating it yields CASRYPYRGNEQFL.

As to this clonotype: A much more abundant neighbour one base away suggests this may be a read error. The chain combines TRBV4-1 with TRBJ2-3, with 7 bases lining up with TRBD2. The germline V gene has CDR1 MGHRA and CDR2 YSYEKL. The CDR3 is 17 amino acids. CDR3: CASSLGPPGGRGDTQNF. CDR3 DNA sequence: TGCGCCAGCAGCCTAGGGCCCCCCGGCGGGAGAGGGGATACGCAGAATTTT.

The rearrangement links TRBV5-8 to TRBJ2-3; maybe TRBD2 (6 bases). The length of the CDR3 is 14 residues. From germline, CDR1 is SGHTS and CDR2 YDEGEE. V shed 2 bases and J shed 5 bases, with 12 bases lying between them. This CDR3 is CASSFAWREDTQYF. The DNA for the CDR3 is TGTGCCAGCAGCTTCGCCTGGAGGGAAGATACGCAGTATTTT.

The sample holds many counts of this clonotype. The gene calls are TRBV12-3 or TRBV12-4 and TRBJ1-5, with D possibly being TRBD1 (5 bases). The CDR3 length is 14 residues. Trimming shortened V by 4 bases and J by 2 bases, and 9 bases separated the two germline ends. CDR3 nucleotide sequence: TGTGCCAGCAGTTCACAGGACGGCAATCAGCCCCAGCATTTT. Encoded protein: CASSSQDGNQPQHF.

This clonotype occurred many times. The rearrangement joins TRBV6-2 or TRBV6-3 to TRBJ2-7; 10 nucleotides line up with TRBD2. J gave up 3 bases and V 3 bases, and 8 bases lay outside the gene matches. This CDR3 has 16 amino acids. From germline, CDR1 is MNHEY and CDR2 SVGEGT. The CDR3 sequence is CASSYSSGRVSYEQYF. CDR3 bases: TGTGCCAGCAGTTATTCTAGCGGGAGAGTGAGCTACGAGCAGTACTTC.

Comment on this clonotype: A much larger clone lies one base from this, so it may be a read error. The CDR3 end shows no conserved phenylalanine or tryptophan, and so a read error is likely. J is TRBJ2-5 and V is TRBV4-1; 7 positions agree with TRBD2. The J call could be wrong; TRBJ2-7 is a better fit for the DNA end. From germline, CDR1 is MGHRA and CDR2 YSYEKL. The CDR3 is 13 amino acids. CDR3: CASRGAGTYEQYC. As DNA, the CDR3 is TGCGCCAGCAGGGGAGCGGGAACGTACGAGCAGTACTGC.

This clonotype was recorded a few times. The gene calls are TRBV28 and TRBJ2-4; a possible D gene is TRBD1 (7 bases). CDR1 is MDHEN and CDR2 is SYDVKM in the germline V gene. This CDR3 is 18 amino acids long. V dropped 4 bases and J dropped 9 bases, with 28 bases sitting between them. The CDR3 DNA reads TGTGCCAGCAGTTCCCCAGGGGGAGCGACCTTCTCGCGGGGCATTCAGTACTTC. It translates to CASSSPGGATFSRGIQYF.

Many counts were recorded for this clonotype. The chain links TRBV6-5 to TRBJ2-3, with TRBD2 matching over 10 bases. The germline V gene has CDR1 MNHEY and CDR2 SVGAGI. This CDR3 is 16 amino acids long. V trimming: 7 bases; J trimming: 5 bases; junction bases outside the gene matches: 12. DNA for the CDR3: TGTGCCAGCATATCGCGCCTCAGCGGGGGGGGAGATACGCAGTATTTT. It codes for CASISRLSGGGDTQYF.

This clonotype showed up just once. Just one base apart from a much larger clone, this may be a read error. The V gene is TRBV10-2, the J gene TRBJ2-5, with D uncertain. Judging by the DNA end, TRBJ2-7 fits better; the J call may be wrong. Germline CDR1 and CDR2: WSHSY and SAAADI. This CDR3 has 13 amino acids. The CDR3: CASSEMGYYEQYF. The CDR3 bases are TGCGCCAGCAGTGAGATGGGTTACTACGAGCAGTACTTC.

The chain couples TRBV4-1 to TRBJ1-3; 8 positions match TRBD1. The CDR3 runs to 14 residues. J was trimmed by 5 bases and V by 3 bases; bases with no gene match: 3. CDR1 is MGHRA and CDR2 is YSYEKL in the germline V gene. The CDR3 reads CASSQPGGRNTIYF. DNA for the CDR3: TGCGCCAGCAGCCAGCCAGGGGGCAGAAACACCATATATTTT.